These 27 T cell receptor beta chains were sequenced from one sample in a study of cytomegalovirus exposure and HLA in healthy donors. The PCR employed 60 Vbeta primers together with 13 Jbeta primers. Generated by immunoSEQ multiplex PCR, the TCRdb table keeps only in-frame clones and is missing some. There are 140,000 to 150,000 clones in the sample; around 80% occur only once, and about 2.6% lies in the top ten. The sample comprised PBMCs. The receptors originated from a boy between 2 and 10 years old in good health and CMV-seronegative.

The chain joins TRBV5-1 to TRBJ2-5, with 9 bases that match TRBD1. CDR1 and CDR2 (germline): SGHRS, YFSETQ. The junction had 1 base not matched to a gene; V was cut back by 0 bases and J by 4 bases. The CDR3 is 14 residues long. CDR3 DNA: TGCGCCAGCAGCTTGGCGGGACAGGGAGAGACCCAGTACTTC. It translates to CASSLAGQGETQYF.

The chain combines TRBV29-1 with TRBJ2-1; D possibly corresponds to TRBD2 (6 bases). This CDR3 region has 14 residues. Trimming took 8 bases from V and 15 from J, leaving 29 bases between them. Germline V gene sequence: CDR1 SQVTM, CDR2 ANQGSEA. The CDR3 DNA is TGCAGCTCCGTCTATTCTGGGACTCGAAAGGCCGGGTTCTTC. It encodes CSSVYSGTRKAGFF.

The genes are TRBV7-9 and TRBJ1-5, with D uncertain. The V end was cut by 1 base, the J end by 4 bases, with 8 bases between. CDR3 length: 14 residues. CDR1 SEHNR and CDR2 FQNEAQ come from the germline V gene (reference sequence). The CDR3: CASSLGVWNQPQHF. The CDR3 nucleotides are TGTGCCAGCAGCTTAGGCGTTTGGAATCAGCCCCAGCATTTT.

V and J are TRBV11-2 and TRBJ2-7; a weak D match, TRBD1 (5 bases). CDR3 size: 15 residues. V was cut by 7 bases and J by 2 bases, with 18 bases left in between. Germline assignment: CDR1 SGHAT and CDR2 FQNNGV. CDR3 residues: CASTKDSVGTYEQYF. In DNA form, the CDR3 reads TGTGCCAGCACCAAAGACAGCGTAGGGACCTACGAGCAGTACTTC.

The J gene is TRBJ1-1, the V gene TRBV7-3; 7 nucleotides line up with TRBD1. Losses at the gene ends were 6 bases for V and 7 bases for J; bases not matched to a gene: 8. Germline V gene sequence: CDR1 SGHTA, CDR2 FQGTGA. This CDR3 has 13 amino acids. The CDR3 spells CASRQRQGIEAFF. As DNA, the CDR3 is TGTGCCAGCAGACAAAGACAGGGCATTGAAGCTTTCTTT.

The chain employs TRBV28 and TRBJ2-3, with D possibly matching TRBD1 (6 bases). The CDR3 contains 13 residues. CDR1 MDHEN and CDR2 SYDVKM come from the germline V gene. Trimming removed 6 bases from V and 5 bases from J, with 12 bases in between. The DNA of the CDR3 is TGTGCCAGCAGCAGGGGCGTAATAGATACGCAGTATTTT. The encoded protein is CASSRGVIDTQYF.

This chain uses TRBV5-1 with TRBJ2-6; 9 bases match TRBD1. After removal of 5 bases from V and 0 bases from J, the junction contained 6 bases not matched to a gene. From germline, CDR1 is SGHRS and CDR2 YFSETQ. This CDR3 is built from 17 residues. DNA for the CDR3: TGCGCCAGCAGAACCGGGACAGGGAGCTCTGGGGCCAACGTCCTGACTTTC. This codes for CASRTGTGSSGANVLTF.

This clone appeared a few times. The J gene is TRBJ2-7, the V gene TRBV6-5; possible D gene TRBD1, 6 bases. Trimming pared 6 bases from V and 2 bases from J, leaving 14 bases between. CDR1 is MNHEY, CDR2 SVGAGI, per germline. CDR3 size: 14 residues. The CDR3 DNA sequence: TGTGCCAGCAGCCGAAACAGGGAGCCCTACGAGCAGTACTTC. It yields the protein CASSRNREPYEQYF.

This chain uses TRBV5-5 with TRBJ1-6; D ambiguous. CDR1 SGHKS and CDR2 YYEKEE come from the germline V gene (reference sequence). This CDR3 has 18 amino acids. The V end was cut by 1 base, the J end by 0 bases, with 14 bases between. This CDR3 is CASSLPKEERSYNSPLHF. CDR3 nucleotide sequence: TGTGCCAGCAGCTTGCCAAAGGAGGAACGCTCCTATAATTCACCCCTCCACTTT.

This clone has a single count. V usage is TRBV5-5 and J usage is TRBJ2-3; 8 nucleotides line up with TRBD1. The germline V gene encodes CDR1 SGHKS and CDR2 YYEKEE (reference sequence). The CDR3 is 15 residues long. V gave up 1 base and J gave up 6 bases; unmatched junction bases: 7. Written as DNA, the CDR3 is TGTGCCAGCAGCTTGCAGGGGGCGTGGAGCGATACGCAGTATTTT. Translation gives CASSLQGAWSDTQYF.

The chain is built from TRBV19 and TRBJ1-1; D remains unclear. Per germline, CDR1 LNHDA and CDR2 SQIVND (reference sequence). The CDR3 consists of 16 residues. Trimming took 1 base from V and 0 from J, leaving 12 bases between them. The DNA of the CDR3 is TGTGCCAGTAGTATAGGGTCTGCGGGCTTGAACACTGAAGCTTTCTTT. Protein: CASSIGSAGLNTEAFF.

On this clone itself: At one of its ends the junction is not consistent with the germline gene, which may arise from a read error. The chain combines TRBV11-2 with TRBJ2-7; possible D gene TRBD1, 6 bases. The CDR3 runs 17 residues. CDR1 SGHAT and CDR2 FQNNGV come from the germline V gene. CDR3 in amino acids: CASSLDPPGHGRDEQYF. In nucleotides, the CDR3 is TGTGCCAGCAGCCTAGATCCACCGGGACACGGGCGGGACGAGCAGTACTTC.

A single count supports this clone. The chain links TRBV18 to TRBJ2-7; 7 nucleotides line up with TRBD2. From germline, CDR1 is KGHSH and CDR2 LQKENI. The V and J ends lost 3 bases and 7 bases, in that order; junction bases with no gene match: 3. The CDR3 is 12 amino acids. DNA for the CDR3: TGTGCCAGCTCACCGGGACTAAGGGAGCAGTACTTC. Amino acid sequence: CASSPGLREQYF.

The CDR3 bases are TGCGCCAGCAGCTTGGACTACTCCTACGAGCAGTACTTC. Protein sequence: CASSLDYSYEQYF. V and J are TRBV5-1 and TRBJ2-7; D call uncertain. CDR3 length: 13 residues. Trimming left V 0 bases short and J 0 bases short, with 4 bases between. The germline V gene has CDR1 SGHRS and CDR2 YFSETQ.

This clone was observed once. CDR3 region: CASSALAGGFLNTQYF. The CDR3 DNA is TGTGCCAGCAGCGCCCTAGCGGGGGGCTTTCTCAATACGCAGTATTTT. V usage is TRBV7-2 and J usage is TRBJ2-3; 11 bases align to TRBD2. V lost 5 bases and J lost 7; bases outside the gene matches: 11. The CDR3 loop spans 16 amino acids. CDR1 is SGHTA and CDR2 is FQGNSA in the germline V gene.

The chain joins TRBV19 to TRBJ2-5, with TRBD2 matching over 7 bases. CDR1 is LNHDA, CDR2 SQIVND, per germline (reference sequence). V shed 4 bases, J shed 5 bases, and the junction held 7 bases outside the gene matches. The CDR3 is 14 residues long. The CDR3 sequence is CASSTYSGFETQYF. Written as DNA, the CDR3 is TGTGCCAGTAGTACTTATAGCGGGTTTGAGACCCAGTACTTC.

V usage is TRBV13 and J usage is TRBJ2-1; D perhaps matches TRBD2 (6 bases). CDR3 length: 14 amino acids. CDR1 PRHDT and CDR2 FYEKMQ come from the germline V gene (reference sequence). Trimming pared 4 bases from V and 5 bases from J, leaving 12 bases between. In DNA, the CDR3 is TGTGCCAGCAGCTCACCGCGGGACGACAATGAGCAGTTCTTC. It specifies CASSSPRDDNEQFF.

This clone was counted between two and nine times. The J gene is TRBJ2-1, the V gene TRBV14; the match to TRBD2 covers 10 bases. The CDR3 is 16 amino acids. Per the germline V gene, CDR1 is SGHDN and CDR2 is FVKESK. J was trimmed by 4 bases and V by 1 base; bases with no gene match: 4. The CDR3 region has the DNA TGTGCCAGCAGCCAAGCGCTAGCGGGAGATTACAATGAGCAGTTCTTC. Its translation: CASSQALAGDYNEQFF.

The chain uses TRBV19 and TRBJ1-5, with D possibly matching TRBD1 (5 bases). The CDR3 spans 14 residues. CDR1 is LNHDA and CDR2 is SQIVND in the germline V gene (reference sequence). V was pared by 9 bases and J by 4 bases, with 16 bases between. The CDR3: CASQLTVGNQPQHF. In DNA form, the CDR3 reads TGTGCCAGCCAACTGACAGTGGGTAATCAGCCCCAGCATTTT.

The sample holds one count of this clone. The chain is built from TRBV15 and TRBJ2-7; tentative D call: TRBD2 (5 bases). The germline CDR1 and CDR2 sequences are LNHNV and YYDKDF (reference sequence). This CDR3 is 15 amino acids long. V was shortened by 4 bases and J by 3 bases, with 16 bases between the two germline ends. The CDR3 reads CATSKREGSGYEQYF. The CDR3 DNA is TGTGCCACCAGCAAGAGGGAAGGGAGTGGCTACGAGCAGTACTTC.

This chain joins TRBV7-8 and TRBJ1-1; D gene uncertain. Germline V gene data show CDR1 as SGHVS and CDR2 as FQNEAQ. The CDR3 covers 15 residues. V shed 3 bases and J shed 4 bases, with 15 bases lying between them. CDR3: CASSFGWEPGTEAFF. Here the CDR3 DNA reads TGTGCCAGCAGCTTCGGGTGGGAGCCGGGCACTGAAGCTTTCTTT.

This chain uses TRBV5-4 with TRBJ2-3; possible D gene TRBD2, 7 bases. Trimming pared 5 bases from V and 7 bases from J, leaving 14 bases between. CDR1 and CDR2 (germline): SGHNT, YYREEE (reference sequence). The CDR3 totals 13 residues. The CDR3 sequence is CASRGGGHHTQYF. In DNA, the CDR3 is TGTGCCAGCAGAGGGGGGGGACATCATACGCAGTATTTT.

Comment on this clone: At one end, the junction sequence differs from germline, possibly due to a read error. The gene calls are TRBV25-1 and TRBJ1-2; unclear D gene. Germline loops: CDR1 MGHDK, CDR2 SYGVNS. The CDR3 is made up of 11 amino acids. The CDR3 DNA is TGTGCCGGCAGTGCAGGAAATGGCTACACCTTC. This sequence encodes CAGSAGNGYTF.

The chain is built from TRBV5-8 and TRBJ2-2, with a tentative D call TRBD2 (6 bases). Trimming shortened V by 1 base and J by 2 bases, and 15 bases separated the two germline ends. Germline V lookup: CDR1 SGHTS, CDR2 YDEGEE. The CDR3 runs to 17 residues. In DNA, the CDR3 is TGTGCCAGCAGCTTGAACCCCCCCGGACTAAACACCGGGGAGCTGTTTTTT. Residues: CASSLNPPGLNTGELFF.

The V and J genes are TRBV5-1 and TRBJ2-3, with 8 bases aligning to TRBD2. The CDR3 is made up of 16 amino acids. V shed 6 bases and J 4 bases; nucleotides not matched to a gene: 13. CDR1 and CDR2 (germline): SGHRS, YFSETQ. CDR3 residues: CASTPGGGVGADTQYF. The CDR3 nucleotides read TGCGCCAGCACCCCGGGGGGGGGTGTGGGCGCAGATACGCAGTATTTT. The entire variable domain, with the rest obtained from reference TRBV5-1 and TRBJ2-3, is as follows: KAGVTQTPRYLIKTRGQQVTLSCSPISGHRSVSWYQQTPGQGLQFLFEYFSETQRNKGNFPGRFSGRQFSNSRSEMNVSTLELGDSALYLCASTPGGGVGADTQYFGPGTRLTVL.

This chain links TRBV21-1 with TRBJ2-3; no DNA check was done on the table's D call, TRBD1. TRBV21-1 is given as a pseudogene. The CDR3 is 16 amino acids. CDR3 sequence: CASSKGARSVTDTQYF. The CDR3 DNA reads as TGTGCCAGCAGCAAAGGAGCCAGGTCCGTCACAGATACGCAGTATTTT.

The chain uses TRBV6-5 and TRBJ1-5; 9 bases are shared with TRBD1. The germline CDR1 and CDR2 sequences are MNHEY and SVGAGI. With 0 bases clipped from V and 6 bases from J, the junction kept 3 bases outside the gene matches. The CDR3 sequence is 15 residues long. As DNA, the CDR3 is TGTGCCAGCAGTTACTCTCGACAGGGGGGTCAGCCCCAGCATTTT. As protein: CASSYSRQGGQPQHF.